Listed here are 19 T cell receptor beta chains from one sample, sequenced in a study of blood T cell repertoires in COVID-19. Only in-frame clones appear in the TCRdb table, and some are missing; sequencing was by immunoSEQ multiplex PCR. The sample holds about 98,000 clones; around 76% are singletons and the top ten take about 20%. The sample was peripheral blood. All receptors derive from a man older than 75 with acute or convalescent COVID-19.

This clone has just a few counts. The rearrangement links TRBV24-1 to TRBJ2-1; D unclear. CDR3 size: 15 residues. Germline V CDR1 and CDR2: KGHDR, SFDVKD. The ends were cut back, 2 bases at V and 2 bases at J, with 9 bases in the middle. The CDR3 protein is CATSDSGKAYNEQFF. The CDR3 DNA follows: TGTGCCACCAGTGATTCGGGTAAAGCCTACAATGAGCAGTTCTTC.

This chain links TRBV2 with TRBJ1-6, with 9 nucleotides matching TRBD1. Germline assignment: CDR1 SNHLY and CDR2 FYNNEI. Unmatched junction bases numbered 7, after V lost 6 bases and J lost 7 bases. This CDR3 has 15 residues. CDR3 sequence: CASRPGQGENSPLHF. CDR3 DNA sequence: TGTGCCAGCAGGCCGGGACAGGGTGAAAATTCACCCCTCCACTTT.

J is TRBJ2-1 and V is TRBV21-1; TRBD2 is taken as the D call from the table, unchecked against the DNA. TRBV21-1 is reported as a pseudogene. This CDR3 is built from 19 residues. CDR3 in DNA: TGTGCCAGCAGCAAGGGAGGAGCGGGAGTCCCCATTGAATACAATGAGCAGTTCTTC. Protein product: CASSKGGAGVPIEYNEQFF.

This chain joins TRBV5-1 and TRBJ2-2, with D unclear. Germline values: CDR1 SGHRS, CDR2 YFSETQ. The CDR3 is 16 amino acids. V was pared by 0 bases and J by 1 base, with 10 bases between. The CDR3 protein is CASSLVPEKNTGELFF. The CDR3 bases are TGCGCCAGCAGCTTGGTACCGGAGAAGAACACCGGGGAGCTGTTTTTT.

The chain joins TRBV9 to TRBJ1-4; no definite D call. CDR1 and CDR2 from the germline V gene are SGDLS and YYNGEE. The CDR3 contains 13 residues. V dropped 0 bases and J dropped 7 bases, with 7 bases sitting between them. CDR3 coding DNA: TGTGCCAGCAGCGTAGTCCCGGGTGAAAAACTGTTTTTT. Its translation is CASSVVPGEKLFF.

CDR3 sequence (DNA): TGTGCCAGCACTCCGGGACAGGGGACACGACAGCCCCAGCATTTT. It specifies CASTPGQGTRQPQHF. The chain is built from TRBV28 and TRBJ1-5, with TRBD1 matching over 10 bases. Germline values: CDR1 MDHEN, CDR2 SYDVKM. This CDR3 spans 15 amino acids. V gave up 7 bases and J gave up 7 bases; unmatched junction bases: 10.

This clone was recorded once. V is TRBV27 and J is TRBJ1-2; D call uncertain. The V end lost 5 bases, the J end lost 0 bases, and 7 bases lay between the germline ends. The CDR3 runs to 13 residues. Per germline, CDR1 MNHEY and CDR2 SMNVEV (reference sequence). The CDR3 sequence: CASSPGSNYGYTF. DNA of the CDR3: TGTGCCAGCAGTCCGGGATCTAACTATGGCTACACCTTC.

The V gene is TRBV18, the J gene TRBJ1-1; D unresolved. The V end was cut by 2 bases, the J end by 0 bases, with 22 bases between. Germline CDR1 KGHSH, CDR2 LQKENI. The CDR3 runs to 19 residues. DNA of the CDR3: TGTGCCAGCTCACCAAATGCAAGGGCAGCGGCTCTAATGAACACTGAAGCTTTCTTT. It is translated as CASSPNARAAALMNTEAFF.

This chain joins TRBV12-5 and TRBJ2-7, with 7 bases lining up with TRBD2. CDR3 length: 12 amino acids. Germline V gene lookup returns CDR1 LGHNT and CDR2 FRNRAP. V lost 6 bases to trimming and J lost 10 bases; unmatched junction nucleotides: 9. In DNA form, the CDR3 reads TGTGCTAGTGGCCTGGAGAGGACTAGACAGTACTTC. Protein: CASGLERTRQYF.

V gene TRBV11-2 combines with J gene TRBJ2-7; a weak D match, TRBD2 (5 bases). Trimming took off 5 bases at V and 3 bases at J, with 11 bases between the two ends. CDR1 is SGHAT and CDR2 is FQNNGV in the germline V gene. The CDR3 sequence is 13 residues long. The CDR3 sequence: CASSPPADYEQYF. The CDR3 DNA sequence: TGTGCCAGCAGCCCCCCAGCGGACTACGAGCAGTACTTC.

The genes are TRBV18 and TRBJ1-1; TRBD1 is a possible D gene (6 bases). The CDR3 has 14 amino acids. With 6 bases removed from V and 0 bases from J, the gap between germline ends came to 11 bases. CDR1 and CDR2 (germline): KGHSH, LQKENI. The CDR3 DNA follows: TGTGCCAGCTCGGTGGGGGCTCTGAACACTGAAGCTTTCTTT. Amino acid sequence: CASSVGALNTEAFF.

The chain employs TRBV18 and TRBJ2-3, with 8 positions matching TRBD2. The CDR3 sequence is 15 residues long. The V gene's germline CDR1 is KGHSH and CDR2 LQKENI. V lost 4 bases, J lost 1 base, and 4 bases stayed unmatched. Here the CDR3 reads CASSRGLEGTDTQYF. The CDR3 DNA follows: TGTGCCAGCTCACGGGGACTAGAGGGCACAGATACGCAGTATTTT.

The chain has TRBV4-1 and TRBJ1-4, with 10 bases lining up with TRBD1. The V gene's germline CDR1 is MGHRA and CDR2 YSYEKL. This CDR3 is built from 18 residues. V was clipped by 10 bases and J by 0 bases; unmatched bases: 14. CDR3 DNA: TGCGCCACTAGGAGGGAGGGGACAGGGGATGCAACTAATGAAAAACTGTTTTTT. Translation gives CATRREGTGDATNEKLFF.

The chain combines TRBV7-2 with TRBJ2-1; 8 bases line up with TRBD2. This CDR3 has 14 residues. The germline gives CDR1 SGHTA, CDR2 FQGNSA. Losses at the gene ends were 4 bases for V and 4 bases for J; bases not matched to a gene: 3. CDR3 amino acids: CASSSRGGYNEQFF. CDR3 sequence (DNA): TGTGCCAGCAGCTCCCGGGGGGGTTACAATGAGCAGTTCTTC.

This chain joins TRBV29-1 and TRBJ2-7; TRBD1 might be the D (6 bases). Germline V gives CDR1 SQVTM, CDR2 ANQGSEA. Trimming pared 4 bases from V and 5 bases from J, leaving 24 bases between. CDR3 length equals 16 residues. CDR3 DNA: TGCAGCGTTGGGGGGATCCGGGACACCCGTCGCGACGAGCAGTACTTC. This translates into CSVGGIRDTRRDEQYF.

This clone was picked up one time. The V gene is TRBV19, the J gene TRBJ1-1, with D uncertain. CDR1 and CDR2 from the germline V gene are LNHDA and SQIVND (reference sequence). This CDR3 is built from 17 residues. Between the trimmed V and J ends, which lost 3 bases and 1 base, there was a span of 18 bases. The CDR3 here is CASSIPSATRPNTEAFF. The CDR3 coding sequence is TGTGCCAGTAGTATTCCAAGCGCCACAAGGCCGAACACTGAAGCTTTCTTT.

The chain employs TRBV10-3 and TRBJ2-3; 7 bases align to TRBD2. Per germline, CDR1 ENHRY and CDR2 SYGVKD. This CDR3 region has 17 residues. The junction had 8 bases not matched to a gene; V was cut back by 0 bases and J by 2 bases. Here the CDR3 DNA reads TGTGCCATCAGTGAGTCAGTGACGGGGGGTCTCACAGATACGCAGTATTTT. Translated: CAISESVTGGLTDTQYF.

This clone was counted once. This chain links TRBV2 with TRBJ2-3; TRBD2 agrees at 9 bases. Germline CDR1 reads SNHLY; CDR2 reads FYNNEI. The CDR3 contains 14 residues. V lost 4 bases, J lost 5 bases, and 4 bases stayed unmatched. DNA of the CDR3: TGTGCCAGCAGTGGGAGACTAGCGGTAGATACGCAGTATTTT. Translating it yields CASSGRLAVDTQYF. Full variable domain (missing parts from reference TRBV2 and TRBJ2-3): EPEVTQTPSHQVTQMGQEVILRCVPISNHLYFYWYRQILGQKVEFLVSFYNNEISEKSEIFDDQFSVERPDGSNFTLKIRSTKLEDSAMYFCASSGRLAVDTQYFGPGTRLTVL.

The rearrangement links TRBV19 to TRBJ2-2; D possibly corresponds to TRBD1 (5 bases). Trimming removed 10 bases from V and 1 base from J, with 13 bases in between. From germline, CDR1 is LNHDA and CDR2 SQIVND (reference sequence). This CDR3 spans 14 amino acids. CDR3 sequence: CATKGWGNTGELFF. The DNA for the CDR3 is TGTGCCACTAAGGGGTGGGGGAACACCGGGGAGCTGTTTTTT.